Listed here is a single TCR beta chain. Its specificity is not known. Someone took a 2.5 ml blood sample from each of the donors. This sample is drawn from a study of monozygotic twins with inflammatory bowel disease. Study findings and constraints: IBD patients showed reduced TCRbeta diversity (inverse Simpson) versus healthy co-twins.

The CDR3 totals 16 residues. cDNA for each sample came from eight separate reactions. Each CDR3 protein gets one entry in TCRdb, which reprocessed the 5' RACE reads and gives no DNA. The table counts about 85,000 distinct CDR3 sequences; less than 8% lies in the top ten. Sample: blood. This TCR was recovered from a human donor with ulcerative colitis or Crohn's disease, or a healthy co-twin of an affected twin (not recorded which). V usage is TRBV21-1 and J usage is TRBJ2-2; TCRdb's D gene call, TRBD1, goes unchecked for lack of DNA. TRBV21-1 is recorded as a pseudogene. This CDR3 is CASIPRVSLLTGELFF.